A selection of T cell receptor beta chains follows, all from one sample in a study of T cells in Graves' hyperthyroidism and ophthalmopathy. TCRdb independently ran MiXCR on the multiplex PCR reads; one entry per CDR3 protein. The sample has around 660,000 distinct CDR3 sequences, roughly 46% seen once; the top ten hold more than 7%. The sample was peripheral blood or thyroid tissue (not recorded which). The receptors shown here come from an adult man with Graves' disease, either hyperthyroidism or ophthalmopathy (not recorded which). Each CDR3 is given with its conserved first and last residue. D genes are given only for firm matches. The listing skips clone size in some rows; elsewhere it reads once, few, many or a size class.

>.|TRBV7-9|TRBJ1-1|once
TGTGCCAGCAGCTTACAGGGGCAATGGAACACTGAAGCTTTCTTT
CASSLQGQWNTEAFF
>TRBD1|TRBV29-1|TRBJ1-6|many
TGCAGCGTAGGCGCGGGACAGGGAGATAATTCACCCCTCCACTTT
CSVGAGQGDNSPLHF
>.|TRBV7-9|TRBJ2-2|few
TGTGCCAGCAGTTATGGGCCAGGGTCCGGGGAGCTGTTTTTT
CASSYGPGSGELFF
>.|TRBV20-1|TRBJ1-1|.
TGCAGTGCTGAGGGGGGGTTAAACACTGAAGCTTTCTTT
CSAEGGLNTEAFF
>.|TRBV15|TRBJ1-5|many
TGTGCCACCAGCAGAGATTTGCAGGTCAATCAGCCCCAGCATTTT
CATSRDLQVNQPQHF
>.|TRBV7-2|TRBJ1-5|.
TGTGCCAGCAGCTTAGGAGACACGGACTATCAGCCCCAGCATTTT
CASSLGDTDYQPQHF
>TRBD1|TRBV20-1|TRBJ1-6|.
TGCAGTGGTAGCAGGGGGGATTCACCCCTCCACTTT
CSGSRGDSPLHF
>.|TRBV20-1|TRBJ1-5|many
TGCAGTGCTAGGAGTGCAGGGTCCCAGCATTTT
CSARSAGSQHF
>.|TRBV2|TRBJ1-4|few
TGTGCCAGCTCAGGACAGTCAACTAATGAAAAACTGTTTTTT
CASSGQSTNEKLFF
>.|TRBV24-1|TRBJ1-5|many
TGTGCCACCAGTCTGGGACCCAATCAGCCCCAGCATTTT
CATSLGPNQPQHF
>TRBD1|TRBV7-9|TRBJ2-7|.
TGTGCCAGCAGCCACCGGCGTAGACAGGGTGCGAACGAGCAGTACTTC
CASSHRRRQGANEQYF
>.|TRBV19|TRBJ1-5|few
TGTGCCAGTAGTACTTCGGGGCCCCAGCATTTT
CASSTSGPQHF
>.|TRBV12-3/TRBV12-4|TRBJ1-6|few
TGTGCCAGCAGTTACTCCACTCCCCGGCCAGGCGGGAATTCACCCCTCCACTTT
CASSYSTPRPGGNSPLHF
>.|TRBV2|TRBJ1-5|many
TGTGCCAGCACGGGCCGGGTTAGCAATCAGCCCCAGCATTTT
CASTGRVSNQPQHF
>TRBD1|TRBV30|TRBJ1-2|few
TGTGCCTGGAGGACAGGGACCTATGGCTACACCTTC
CAWRTGTYGYTF
>.|TRBV7-9|TRBJ2-7|many
TGTGCCAGCAGCATCGGCAGAAATTACGAGCAGTACTTC
CASSIGRNYEQYF
>.|TRBV7-9|TRBJ1-1|.
TGTGCCAGCAGCCCCCTGGCTTTCTTT
CASSPLAFF
>TRBD2|TRBV7-9|TRBJ2-7|few
TGTGCCAGCAGCCCCGGGAGGCGGACCTACGAGCAGTACTTC
CASSPGRRTYEQYF
>.|TRBV9|TRBJ1-1|few
TGTGCCAGCAGTGATGCGGGGGACACTGAAGCTTTCTTT
CASSDAGDTEAFF
>.|TRBV10-1|TRBJ1-5|.
TGTGCCACCAGTGCCCAGGGTAGGGGCAATCAGCCCCAGCATTTT
CATSAQGRGNQPQHF
>TRBD1|TRBV7-2|TRBJ1-5|many
TGTGCCAGCAGCCCCAGGGACAGACCCAATCAGCCCCAGCATTTT
CASSPRDRPNQPQHF
>.|TRBV5-1|TRBJ1-2|.
TGCGCCAGCAGCTTGGCCCGGGGAGCAGACGGCTACACCTTC
CASSLARGADGYTF
>TRBD1|TRBV7-3|TRBJ2-6|.
TGTGCCAGCAGCCGTTCCGGACAGGGGGTGTTTTCTGGGGCCAACGTCCTGACTTTC
CASSRSGQGVFSGANVLTF
>TRBD1|TRBV9|TRBJ1-5|.
TGTGCCAGCAGCGTAACAGGGGTTCAGCCCCAGCATTTT
CASSVTGVQPQHF
>.|TRBV12-5|TRBJ1-1|.
TGTGCTAGTGGACCTCCGGGGGCCATGAACACTGAAGCTTTCTTT
CASGPPGAMNTEAFF
>TRBD1|TRBV29-1|TRBJ1-2|few
TGCAGCGTGGGAACCGGGACAGGGGACTATGGCTACACCTTC
CSVGTGTGDYGYTF
>.|TRBV7-3|TRBJ1-6|.
TGTGCCTGGAGTACGGGTAATTCACCCCTCCACTTT
CAWSTGNSPLHF
>TRBD2|TRBV15|TRBJ2-5|.
TGTGCCACCAGCAGAGCTAGCGGGGCCCAAGAGACCCAGTACTTC
CATSRASGAQETQYF
>TRBD2|TRBV10-1|TRBJ2-7|many
TGCGCCAGCAGTGAGTCTCTGACTAGCGGGATTGTCTCATCCGAGCAGTACTTC
CASSESLTSGIVSSEQYF
>TRBD1|TRBV29-1|TRBJ2-7|once
TGCAGCGTTGAAGACACAGGGGTGGACGAGCAGTACTTC
CSVEDTGVDEQYF
>TRBD2|TRBV7-9|TRBJ2-7|.
TGTGCCAGCAGCTTAGCAGAACTAGCGGGAGCCGAGCAGTACTTC
CASSLAELAGAEQYF
>.|TRBV6-5|TRBJ2-5|few
TGTGCCAGCAGTCATTACACAGGGTTAGGCGAGTGGGAGACCCAGTACTTC
CASSHYTGLGEWETQYF
>.|TRBV7-9|TRBJ1-2|many
TGTGCCAGCAGCTTGGGCAGCGGTAACTATGGCTACACCTTC
CASSLGSGNYGYTF
>TRBD1|TRBV7-3|TRBJ1-1|many
TGTGCCAGCAGCTTAATGGGACAGGGTGGGTCGGCTTTCTTT
CASSLMGQGGSAFF
>.|TRBV2|TRBJ2-5|.
TGTGCCAGCAGTGACTCGGACAGTCAAGAGACCCAGTACTTC
CASSDSDSQETQYF
>TRBD2|TRBV2|TRBJ2-2|.
TGTGCCAGCAGTGTCTTTAGCGGGAGACTTACCGGGGAGCTGTTTTTT
CASSVFSGRLTGELFF
>.|TRBV10-3|TRBJ1-1|.
TGTGCCATCAGTGAGGGGAGAGAAGCTTTCTTT
CAISEGREAFF
>.|TRBV7-6|TRBJ1-3|.
TGTGCCAGCAGCCAACCAAACAGGGCTGGAAACACCATATATTTT
CASSQPNRAGNTIYF
>TRBD1|TRBV2|TRBJ2-2|many
TGTGCCAGCAACTCCGGGACAGGGTCCGGGGAGCTGTTTTTT
CASNSGTGSGELFF
>TRBD1|TRBV6-5|TRBJ1-4|many
TGTGCCAGCAGACCCGGACAGGGAGGAAAACTGTTTTTT
CASRPGQGGKLFF
>TRBD1|TRBV2|TRBJ1-4|few
TGTGCCAGCAGTGATCGACAGGGAAAGGAAAAACTGTTTTTT
CASSDRQGKEKLFF
>.|TRBV15|TRBJ2-7|.
TGTGCCACCAGCATGCGGTCGGTAGACTACGAGCAGTACTTC
CATSMRSVDYEQYF
>.|TRBV5-1|TRBJ2-5|.
TGCGCCAGCAGCTATTCCGGGACCGGAAAGACCCAGTACTTC
CASSYSGTGKTQYF
>.|TRBV20-1|TRBJ1-3|.
TGCAGTGCTAGAGAGCCCCTCCTGGACATCGACTCTGGAAACACCATATATTTT
CSAREPLLDIDSGNTIYF
>TRBD1|TRBV10-2|TRBJ1-1|.
TGCGTTACCCAACAGGGGGCGGAGGACACTGAAGCTTTCTTT
CVTQQGAEDTEAFF
>TRBD2|TRBV29-1|TRBJ2-7|.
TGCAGCGTTGAAAGAGGGAGGGCCCACGAGCAGTACTTC
CSVERGRAHEQYF
>TRBD2|TRBV19|TRBJ2-2|.
TGTGCCAGTAGTCTCGCGGGAGGGGGCGGCACCGGGGAGCTGTTTTTT
CASSLAGGGGTGELFF
>TRBD1|TRBV7-9|TRBJ1-6|.
TGTGCCAGCAGCTTAGAGGGACAGGGGACCAATTCACCCCTCCACTTT
CASSLEGQGTNSPLHF
>.|TRBV29-1|TRBJ1-4|many
TGCAGCGCTACAACCTCCCTTGTCGCAACTAATGAAAAACTGTTTTTT
CSATTSLVATNEKLFF
>TRBD1|TRBV7-9|TRBJ1-3|few
TGTGCCAGCAGCCCGACAGGGCGAAACACCATATATTTT
CASSPTGRNTIYF
>TRBD1|TRBV9|TRBJ1-3|few
TGTGCCAGCAGCGTCGGCCCGAGGACAGGGGCCGGAAACACCATATATTTT
CASSVGPRTGAGNTIYF
>.|TRBV19|TRBJ1-5|many
TGTGCCAGTAGTCAAGCAGGGGTCAATCAGCCCCAGCATTTT
CASSQAGVNQPQHF
>.|TRBV20-1|TRBJ2-7|.
TGCAGTGCTAGCCCCAGCGTCTACGAGCAGTACTTC
CSASPSVYEQYF
>TRBD1|TRBV20-1|TRBJ1-2|.
TGCAGTGCTAGGTCACAGGGGGTGGGAAGTGTGGATGGCTACACCTTC
CSARSQGVGSVDGYTF
>.|TRBV5-4|TRBJ2-5|few
TGTGCCAGCAGCTTAGATATAGGGGGGGCGTCATGGGAGACCCAGTACTTC
CASSLDIGGASWETQYF